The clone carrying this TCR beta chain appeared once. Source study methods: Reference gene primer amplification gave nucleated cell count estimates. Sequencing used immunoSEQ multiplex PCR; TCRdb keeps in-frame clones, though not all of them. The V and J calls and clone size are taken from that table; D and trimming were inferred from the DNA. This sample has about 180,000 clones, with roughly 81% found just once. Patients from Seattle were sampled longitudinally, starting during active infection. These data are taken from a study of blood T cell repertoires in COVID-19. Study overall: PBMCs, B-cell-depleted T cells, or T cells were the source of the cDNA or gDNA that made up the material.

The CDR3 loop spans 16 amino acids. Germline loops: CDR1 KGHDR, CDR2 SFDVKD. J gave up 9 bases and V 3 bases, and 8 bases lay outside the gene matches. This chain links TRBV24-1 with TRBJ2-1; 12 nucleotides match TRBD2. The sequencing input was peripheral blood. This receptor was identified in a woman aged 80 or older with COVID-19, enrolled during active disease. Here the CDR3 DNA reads TGTGCCACCAGTGATGGTCTAGCGGGGGGGTTGGGTGAGCAGTTCTTC. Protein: CATSDGLAGGLGEQFF.